Reported below is one T cell receptor (beta chain). At least ten counts were recorded for this clonotype. Its antigen has not been determined. The sample holds no much larger clone one base away, and base qualities are not on file. The run used an Illumina HiSeq 1500. TCRdb cleaned the public reads at Q25 with fastp, built clones with MiXCR and kept in-frame beta chains. CDR3 protein sequences are deduplicated, and each keeps its most common genes and DNA. This sample has around 210,000 distinct CDR3 sequences in its table, and 5% to 8.5% of those were observed once. Around 6.5% of the sample is held by the ten biggest clonotypes. From a lookup of the germline V gene, CDR1 and CDR2 are ENHRY and SYGVKD. A distance of 10 bases separates the germline ends of V and J, which lose 8 bases and 2 bases respectively. The CDR3 holds 13 amino acids from the cysteine to the phenylalanine. The entry retains the CDR3 DNA only, 39 bases that are in frame from base 1.

This entry belongs to a study of T cell repertoires in cytomegalovirus infection (dated by TCRdb to between 2018 and 2021). Broadly, across the study: The HLA type of each donor mattered for the analysis, because public TCR beta signatures pointed to carriage of CMV infection along with the matching HLA type.

Overall study outcomes, separate from this receptor: The ex vivo response was dominated by HLA-C-restricted CMV-specific TCR beta clonotypes, which also provided the single most frequent clonotype in two of eight donors. Cumulative frequency of public TCR beta family members discriminated carriers of CMV infection plus the relevant HLA type in this cohort and an independent approximately 370-donor cohort.

The V and J segments used are TRBV10-3 and TRBJ2-1; no D segment can be confidently identified. The origin of this receptor is a human donor in good health (CMV status not recorded). Some clones in this sample may be carry-over from other donors' samples. Material for sequencing was PBMCs. The bases are TGTGCCATCCTTGACGTAACCTACAATGAGCAGTTCTTC. This translates into CAILDVTYNEQFF.